This T cell receptor (beta chain) originates from a study of T-cell memory formation after mild COVID-19. The authors produced TCR alpha and TCR beta cDNA libraries with sample barcodes and UMIs by 5'RACE using constant-segment primers. MiXCR, applied by TCRdb to the 5' RACE reads, yields one record per CDR3 protein. The table includes around 450,000 distinct CDR3 sequences, 20% detected once. Trimming took off 7 bases at V and 0 bases at J, with 10 bases between the two ends. This CDR3 comprises 14 residues. This clonotype was obtained from an adult woman who had mild COVID-19 (a few samples of this study predate the infection). Cell type and time point are not known. The J gene is TRBJ2-1, the V gene TRBV12-3 or TRBV12-4; D is uncertain. Specimen: PBMCs or a T cell subset sorted from them (not recorded which). The CDR3 here is CASKEQTSYNEQFF. Written as DNA, the CDR3 is TGTGCCAGCAAGGAGCAAACCTCCTACAATGAGCAGTTCTTC.